This T cell receptor (beta chain) was found in a study of Ad26.COV2.S vaccination and SARS-CoV-2 variants. Study results and caveats: The authors reported substantial breadth in spike-specific CD8+ and CD4+ T cell responses after vaccination. The TCR breadth and depth analyses may have produced an underestimate of total T cell responses.

The data were produced by immunoSEQ multiplex PCR, yet TCRdb's version contains in-frame clones alone and is incomplete. This sample yields roughly 92,000 clones, of which approximately 81% are seen a single time; 15% to 20% belongs to the top ten. V was clipped by 3 bases and J by 8 bases, with 8 bases between them. The V gene's germline CDR1 is SGHVS and CDR2 FQNEAQ. The CDR3 runs to 12 residues. This clone was recorded only once. The antigen is unknown. The TCR sequence derives from a human donor who had recovered from COVID-19. Sample: peripheral blood, taken after recovery from COVID-19. The V gene is TRBV7-8, the J gene TRBJ2-1; perhaps TRBD1 as D (6 bases). CDR3 bases: TGTGCCAGCAGCTTTGAGGGGGATGAGCAGTTCTTC. This translates into CASSFEGDEQFF.